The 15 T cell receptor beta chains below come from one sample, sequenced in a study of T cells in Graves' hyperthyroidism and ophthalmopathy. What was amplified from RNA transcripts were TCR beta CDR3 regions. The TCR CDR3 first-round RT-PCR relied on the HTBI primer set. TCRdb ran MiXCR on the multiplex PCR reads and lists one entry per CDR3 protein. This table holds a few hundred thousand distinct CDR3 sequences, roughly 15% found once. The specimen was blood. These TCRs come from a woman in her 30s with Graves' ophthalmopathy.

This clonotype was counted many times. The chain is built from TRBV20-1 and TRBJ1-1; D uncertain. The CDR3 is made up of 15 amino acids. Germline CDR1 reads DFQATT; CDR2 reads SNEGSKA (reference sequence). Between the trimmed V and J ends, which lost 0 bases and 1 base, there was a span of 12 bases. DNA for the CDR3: TGCAGTGCTAGAGAACTTAAACGGACGAACACTGAAGCTTTCTTT. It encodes CSARELKRTNTEAFF.

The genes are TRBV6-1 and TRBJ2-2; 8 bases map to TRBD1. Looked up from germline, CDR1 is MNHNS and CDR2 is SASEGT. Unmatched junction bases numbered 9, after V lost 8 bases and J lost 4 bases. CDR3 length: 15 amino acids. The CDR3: CASQTTGGPTGELFF. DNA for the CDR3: TGTGCCAGCCAGACAACAGGGGGACCCACCGGGGAGCTGTTTTTT.

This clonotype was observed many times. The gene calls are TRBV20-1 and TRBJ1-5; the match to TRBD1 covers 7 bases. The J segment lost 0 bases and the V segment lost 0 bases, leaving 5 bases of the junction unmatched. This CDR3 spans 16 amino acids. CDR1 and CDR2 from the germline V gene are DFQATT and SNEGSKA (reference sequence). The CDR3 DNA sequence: TGCAGTGCTAGAGATACTCAGGGGGATAGCAATCAGCCCCAGCATTTT. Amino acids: CSARDTQGDSNQPQHF.

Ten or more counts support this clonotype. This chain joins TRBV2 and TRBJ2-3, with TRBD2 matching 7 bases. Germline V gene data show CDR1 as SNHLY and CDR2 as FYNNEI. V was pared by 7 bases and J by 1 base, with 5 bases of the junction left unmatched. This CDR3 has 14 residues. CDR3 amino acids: CASKSSGGTDTQYF. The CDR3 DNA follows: TGTGCCAGCAAATCCAGCGGGGGCACAGATACGCAGTATTTT.

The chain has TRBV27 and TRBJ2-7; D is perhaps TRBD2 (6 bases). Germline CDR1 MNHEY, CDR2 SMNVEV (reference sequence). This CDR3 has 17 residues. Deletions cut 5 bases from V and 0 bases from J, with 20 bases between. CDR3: CASSGGLTGISSYEQYF. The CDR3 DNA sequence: TGTGCCAGCAGTGGAGGACTAACGGGGATCTCCTCCTACGAGCAGTACTTC.

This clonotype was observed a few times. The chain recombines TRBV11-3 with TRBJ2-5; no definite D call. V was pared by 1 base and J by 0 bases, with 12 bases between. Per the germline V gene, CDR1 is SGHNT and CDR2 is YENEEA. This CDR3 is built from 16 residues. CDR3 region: CASSLGSELHQETQYF. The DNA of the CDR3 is TGTGCCAGCAGCTTAGGGTCAGAGCTTCACCAAGAGACCCAGTACTTC.

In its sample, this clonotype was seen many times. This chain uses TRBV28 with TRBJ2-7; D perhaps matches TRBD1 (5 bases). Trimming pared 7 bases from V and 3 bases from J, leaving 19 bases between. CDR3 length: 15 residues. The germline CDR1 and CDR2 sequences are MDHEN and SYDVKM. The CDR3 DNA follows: TGTGCCAGCATGACGCTCCGGGCAGGGTTCTACGAGCAGTACTTC. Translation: CASMTLRAGFYEQYF.

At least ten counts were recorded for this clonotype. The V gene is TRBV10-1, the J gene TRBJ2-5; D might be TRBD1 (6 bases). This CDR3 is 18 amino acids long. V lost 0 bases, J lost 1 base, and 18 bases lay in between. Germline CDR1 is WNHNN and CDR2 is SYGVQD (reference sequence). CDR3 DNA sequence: TGCGCCAGCAGTGAGTCGACAGGCGTGGGGGTCAGCCAAGAGACCCAGTACTTC. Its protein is CASSESTGVGVSQETQYF.

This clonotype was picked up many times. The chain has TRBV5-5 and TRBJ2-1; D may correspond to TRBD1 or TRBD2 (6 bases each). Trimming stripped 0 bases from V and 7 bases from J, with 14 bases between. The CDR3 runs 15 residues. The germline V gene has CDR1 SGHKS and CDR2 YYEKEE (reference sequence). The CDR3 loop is CASSLVRGEANEQFF. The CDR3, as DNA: TGTGCCAGCAGCTTGGTAAGGGGGGAGGCGAATGAGCAGTTCTTC.

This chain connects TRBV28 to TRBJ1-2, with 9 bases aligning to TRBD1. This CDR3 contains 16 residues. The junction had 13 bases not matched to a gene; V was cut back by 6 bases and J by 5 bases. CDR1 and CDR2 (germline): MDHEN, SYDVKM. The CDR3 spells CASSSVGTGHGYGYTF. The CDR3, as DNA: TGTGCCAGCAGCTCCGTGGGGACAGGGCATGGATATGGCTACACCTTC.

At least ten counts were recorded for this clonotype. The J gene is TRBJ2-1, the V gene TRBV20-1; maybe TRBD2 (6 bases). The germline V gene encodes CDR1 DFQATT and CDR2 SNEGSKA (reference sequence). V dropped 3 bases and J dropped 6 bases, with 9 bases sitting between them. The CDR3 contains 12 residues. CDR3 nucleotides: TGCAGTGCTAGTCGGAGGGCCAATGAGCAGTTCTTC. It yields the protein CSASRRANEQFF.

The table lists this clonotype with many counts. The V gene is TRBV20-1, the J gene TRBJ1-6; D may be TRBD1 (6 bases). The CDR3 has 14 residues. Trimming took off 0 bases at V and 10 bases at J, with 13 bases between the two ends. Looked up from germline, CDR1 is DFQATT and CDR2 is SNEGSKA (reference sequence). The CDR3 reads CSARDTGPRSPLHF. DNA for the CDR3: TGCAGTGCTAGAGACACAGGGCCCCGATCACCCCTCCACTTT.

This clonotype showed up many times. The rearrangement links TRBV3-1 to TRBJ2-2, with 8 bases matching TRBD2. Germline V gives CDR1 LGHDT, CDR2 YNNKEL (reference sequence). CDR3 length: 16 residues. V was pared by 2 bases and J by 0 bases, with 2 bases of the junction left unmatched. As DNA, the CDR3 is TGTGCCAGCAGCCAATCGGGGGGGACGAACACCGGGGAGCTGTTTTTT. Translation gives CASSQSGGTNTGELFF.

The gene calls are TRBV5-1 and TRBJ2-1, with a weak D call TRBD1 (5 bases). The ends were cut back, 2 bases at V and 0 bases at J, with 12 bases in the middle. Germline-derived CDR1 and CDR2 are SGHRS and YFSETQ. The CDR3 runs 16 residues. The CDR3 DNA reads TGCGCCAGCAGCTTAACAGGCCTAAGCTCCTACAATGAGCAGTTCTTC. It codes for CASSLTGLSSYNEQFF.

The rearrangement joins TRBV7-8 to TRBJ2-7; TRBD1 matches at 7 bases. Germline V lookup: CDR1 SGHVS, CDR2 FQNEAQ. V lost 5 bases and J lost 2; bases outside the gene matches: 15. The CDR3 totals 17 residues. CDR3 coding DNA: TGTGCCAGCAGCAAAGTGGGCCTACAGGGGAAGCCCTACGAGCAGTACTTC. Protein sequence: CASSKVGLQGKPYEQYF.